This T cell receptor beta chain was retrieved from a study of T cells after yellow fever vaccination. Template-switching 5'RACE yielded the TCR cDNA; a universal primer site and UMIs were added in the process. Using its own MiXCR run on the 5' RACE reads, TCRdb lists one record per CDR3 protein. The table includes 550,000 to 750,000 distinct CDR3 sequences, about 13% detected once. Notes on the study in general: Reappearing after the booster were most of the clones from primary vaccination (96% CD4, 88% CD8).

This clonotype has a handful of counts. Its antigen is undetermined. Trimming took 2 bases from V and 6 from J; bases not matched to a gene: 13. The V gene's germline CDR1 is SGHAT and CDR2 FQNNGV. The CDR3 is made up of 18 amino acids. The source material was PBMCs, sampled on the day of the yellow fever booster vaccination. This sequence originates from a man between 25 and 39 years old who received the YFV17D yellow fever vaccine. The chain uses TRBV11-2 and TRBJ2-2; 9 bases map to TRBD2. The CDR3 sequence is CASSLMGRGGRASGELFF. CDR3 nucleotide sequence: TGTGCCAGCAGCTTAATGGGCCGGGGCGGGAGGGCCTCCGGGGAGCTGTTTTTT.